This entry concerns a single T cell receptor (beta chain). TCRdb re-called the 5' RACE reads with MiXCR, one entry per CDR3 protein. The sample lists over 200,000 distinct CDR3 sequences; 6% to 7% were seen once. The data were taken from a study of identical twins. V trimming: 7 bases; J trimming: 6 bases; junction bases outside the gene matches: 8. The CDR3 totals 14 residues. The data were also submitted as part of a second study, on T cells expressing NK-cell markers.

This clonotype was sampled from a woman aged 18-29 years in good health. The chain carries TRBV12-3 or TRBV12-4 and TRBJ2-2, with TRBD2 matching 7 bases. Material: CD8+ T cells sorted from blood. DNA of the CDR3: TGTGCCAGCAATGTGGCGGGAGCGTCCGGGGAGCTGTTTTTT. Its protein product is CASNVAGASGELFF.